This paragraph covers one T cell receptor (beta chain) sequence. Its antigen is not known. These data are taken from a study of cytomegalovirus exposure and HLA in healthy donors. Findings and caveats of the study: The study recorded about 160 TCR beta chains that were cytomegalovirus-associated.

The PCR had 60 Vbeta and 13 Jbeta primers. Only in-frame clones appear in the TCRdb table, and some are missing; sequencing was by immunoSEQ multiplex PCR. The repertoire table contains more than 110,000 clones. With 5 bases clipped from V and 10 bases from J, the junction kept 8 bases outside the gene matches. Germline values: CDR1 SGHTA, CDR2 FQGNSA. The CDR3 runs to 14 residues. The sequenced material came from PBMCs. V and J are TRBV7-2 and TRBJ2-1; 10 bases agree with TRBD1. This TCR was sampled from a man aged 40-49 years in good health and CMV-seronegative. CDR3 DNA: TGTGCCAGCAGCCCCGGACAGGGGGAAGGGGAGCAGTTCTTC. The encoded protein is CASSPGQGEGEQFF.